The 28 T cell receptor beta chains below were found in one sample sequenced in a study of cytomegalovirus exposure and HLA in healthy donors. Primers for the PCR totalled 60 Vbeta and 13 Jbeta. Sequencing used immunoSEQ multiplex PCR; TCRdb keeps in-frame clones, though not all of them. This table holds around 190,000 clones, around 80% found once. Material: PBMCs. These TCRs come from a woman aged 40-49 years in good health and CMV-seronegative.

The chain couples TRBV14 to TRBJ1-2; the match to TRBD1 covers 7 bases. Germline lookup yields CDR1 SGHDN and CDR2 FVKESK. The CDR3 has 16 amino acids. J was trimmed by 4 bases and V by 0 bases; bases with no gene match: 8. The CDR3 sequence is CASSQEARGRSYGYTF. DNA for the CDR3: TGTGCCAGCAGCCAAGAGGCGAGGGGGCGCAGCTATGGCTACACCTTC.

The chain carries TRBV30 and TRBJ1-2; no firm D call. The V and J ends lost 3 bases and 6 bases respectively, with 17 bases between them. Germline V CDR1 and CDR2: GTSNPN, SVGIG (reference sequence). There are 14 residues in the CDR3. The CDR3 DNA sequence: TGTGCCTGGAGCGTTCCCCCACCGAGGCATGGCTACACCTTC. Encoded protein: CAWSVPPPRHGYTF.

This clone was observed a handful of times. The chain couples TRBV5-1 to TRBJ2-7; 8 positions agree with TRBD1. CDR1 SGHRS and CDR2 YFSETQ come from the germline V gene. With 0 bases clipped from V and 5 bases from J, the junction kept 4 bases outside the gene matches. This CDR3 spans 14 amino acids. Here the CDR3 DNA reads TGCGCCAGCAGCTTGGAGGACAGGGCAAACGAGCAGTACTTC. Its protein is CASSLEDRANEQYF.

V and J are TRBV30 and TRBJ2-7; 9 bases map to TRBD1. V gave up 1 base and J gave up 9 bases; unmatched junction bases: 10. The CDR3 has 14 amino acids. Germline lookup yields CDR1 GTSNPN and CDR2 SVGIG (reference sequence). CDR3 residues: CAWSGGQGATGQYF. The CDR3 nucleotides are TGTGCCTGGAGTGGGGGACAGGGCGCAACGGGGCAGTACTTC. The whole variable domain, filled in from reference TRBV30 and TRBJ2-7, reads SQTIHQWPATLVQPVGSPLSLECTVEGTSNPNLYWYRQAAGRGLQLLFYSVGIGQISSEVPQNLSASRPQDRQFILSSKKLLLSDSGFYLCAWSGGQGATGQYFGPGTRLTVT.

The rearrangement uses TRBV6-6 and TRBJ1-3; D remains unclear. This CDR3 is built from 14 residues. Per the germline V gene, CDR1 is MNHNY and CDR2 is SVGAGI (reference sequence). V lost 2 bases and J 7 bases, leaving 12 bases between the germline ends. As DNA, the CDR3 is TGTGCCAGCAGTTACGGGGAGGGTTCGAACACCATATATTTT. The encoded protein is CASSYGEGSNTIYF.

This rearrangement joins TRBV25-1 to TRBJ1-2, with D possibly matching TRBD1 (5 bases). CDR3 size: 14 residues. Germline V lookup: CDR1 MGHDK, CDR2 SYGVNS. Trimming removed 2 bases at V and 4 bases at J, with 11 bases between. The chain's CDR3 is CASSEDGGGYGYTF. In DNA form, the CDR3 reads TGTGCCAGCAGTGAAGATGGGGGAGGCTATGGCTACACCTTC.

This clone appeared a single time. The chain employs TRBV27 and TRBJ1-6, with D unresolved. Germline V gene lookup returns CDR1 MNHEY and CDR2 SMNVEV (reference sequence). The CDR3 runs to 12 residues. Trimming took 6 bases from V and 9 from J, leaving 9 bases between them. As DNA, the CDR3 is TGTGCCAGCAGCCAGACTAGTTCACCCCTCCACTTT. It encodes CASSQTSSPLHF.

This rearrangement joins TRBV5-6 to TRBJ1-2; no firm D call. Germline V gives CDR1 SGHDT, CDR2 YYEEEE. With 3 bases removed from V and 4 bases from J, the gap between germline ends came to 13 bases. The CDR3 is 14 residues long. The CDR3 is CASSSTRRFYGYTF. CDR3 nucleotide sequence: TGTGCCAGCAGCTCCACGAGAAGATTCTATGGCTACACCTTC.

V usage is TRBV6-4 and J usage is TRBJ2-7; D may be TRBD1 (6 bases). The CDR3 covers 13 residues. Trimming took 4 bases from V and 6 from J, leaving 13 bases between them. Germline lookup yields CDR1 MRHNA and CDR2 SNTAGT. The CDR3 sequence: CASSAQGLGEQYF. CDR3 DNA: TGTGCCAGCAGTGCACAGGGATTAGGCGAGCAGTACTTC.

CDR3 in amino acids: CASSLGGQVRSGNTIYF. The CDR3 nucleotides read TGTGCCAGCAGCTTAGGAGGACAGGTCCGCTCCGGAAACACCATATATTTT. This chain connects TRBV7-2 to TRBJ1-3; 7 bases map to TRBD1. The CDR3 is made up of 17 amino acids. Germline CDR1 reads SGHTA; CDR2 reads FQGNSA. The V gene end was trimmed by 1 base and the J gene end by 4 bases; junction bases not matched to a gene: 10. Combining the CDR3 with reference TRBV7-2 and TRBJ1-3 gives the whole variable domain GAGVSQSPSNKVTEKGKDVELRCDPISGHTALYWYRQSLGQGLEFLIYFQGNSAPDKSGLPSDRFSAERTGGSVSTLTIQRTQQEDSAVYLCASSLGGQVRSGNTIYFGEGSWLTVV.

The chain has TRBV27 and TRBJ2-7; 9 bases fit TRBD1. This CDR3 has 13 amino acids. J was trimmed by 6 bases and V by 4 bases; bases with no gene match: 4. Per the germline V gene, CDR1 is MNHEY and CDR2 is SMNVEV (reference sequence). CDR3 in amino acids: CASSSGTGIEQYF. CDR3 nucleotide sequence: TGTGCCAGCAGTTCCGGGACAGGGATCGAGCAGTACTTC.

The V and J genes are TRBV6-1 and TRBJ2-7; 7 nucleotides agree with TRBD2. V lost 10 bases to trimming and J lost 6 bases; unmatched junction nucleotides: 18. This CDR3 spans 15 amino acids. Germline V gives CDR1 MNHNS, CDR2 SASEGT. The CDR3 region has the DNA TGTGCCACCTCCTCCCGGGACTACACTTGGCTCGAGCAGTACTTC. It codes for CATSSRDYTWLEQYF.

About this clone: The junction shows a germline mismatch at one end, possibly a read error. The DNA for the CDR3 is TGTGCCAGCCGCCAACAGGGTGGGGCTGAAGCTTTCTTT. The encoded protein is CASRQQGGAEAFF. This sequence joins TRBV14 and TRBJ1-1; D perhaps matches TRBD1 (6 bases). This CDR3 contains 13 residues. The germline V gene has CDR1 SGHDN and CDR2 FVKESK.

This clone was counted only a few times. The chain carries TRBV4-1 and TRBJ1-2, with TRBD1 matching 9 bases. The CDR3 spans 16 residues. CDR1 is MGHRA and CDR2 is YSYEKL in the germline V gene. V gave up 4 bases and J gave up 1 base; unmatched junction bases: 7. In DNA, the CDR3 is TGCGCCAGCAGCCCCCAGGACAGGGGCGGTAACTATGGCTACACCTTC. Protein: CASSPQDRGGNYGYTF.

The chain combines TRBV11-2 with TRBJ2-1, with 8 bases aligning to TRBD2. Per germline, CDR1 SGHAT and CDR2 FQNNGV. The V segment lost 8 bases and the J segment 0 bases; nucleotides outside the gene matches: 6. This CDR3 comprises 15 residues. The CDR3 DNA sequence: TGTGCCAGCGCCGGGGGGGACTACTCCTACAATGAGCAGTTCTTC. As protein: CASAGGDYSYNEQFF.

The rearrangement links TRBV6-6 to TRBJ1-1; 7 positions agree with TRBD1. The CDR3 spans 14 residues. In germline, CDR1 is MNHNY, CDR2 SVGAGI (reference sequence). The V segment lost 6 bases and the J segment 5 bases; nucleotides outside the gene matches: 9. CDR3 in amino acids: CASRTGTVGTEAFF. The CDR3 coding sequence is TGTGCCAGCAGAACAGGGACAGTAGGGACTGAAGCTTTCTTT.

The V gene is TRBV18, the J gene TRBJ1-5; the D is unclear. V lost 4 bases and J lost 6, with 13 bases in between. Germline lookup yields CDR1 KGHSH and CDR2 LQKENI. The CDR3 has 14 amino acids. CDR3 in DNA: TGTGCCAGCTCACGGGTCGGGAGAGCTCAGCCCCAGCATTTT. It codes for CASSRVGRAQPQHF.

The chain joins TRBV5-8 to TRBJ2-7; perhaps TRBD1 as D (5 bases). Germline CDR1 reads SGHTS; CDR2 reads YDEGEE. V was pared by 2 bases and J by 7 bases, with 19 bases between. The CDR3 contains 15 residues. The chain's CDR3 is CASSLIDSRASEQYF. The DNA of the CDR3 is TGTGCCAGCAGCTTAATAGACAGTCGGGCGTCTGAGCAGTACTTC.

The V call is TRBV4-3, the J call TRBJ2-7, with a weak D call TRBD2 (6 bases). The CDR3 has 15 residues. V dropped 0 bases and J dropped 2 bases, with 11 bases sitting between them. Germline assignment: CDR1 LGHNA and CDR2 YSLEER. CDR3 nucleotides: TGCGCCAGCAGCCAAGATATAGCGGTTGCCTACGAGCAGTACTTC. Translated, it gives CASSQDIAVAYEQYF.

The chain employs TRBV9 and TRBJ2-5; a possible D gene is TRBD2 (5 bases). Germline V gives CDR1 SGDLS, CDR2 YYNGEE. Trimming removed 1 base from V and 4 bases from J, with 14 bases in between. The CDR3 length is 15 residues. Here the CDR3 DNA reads TGTGCCAGCAGCGTATCCGGGGTACCGGGAGAGACCCAGTACTTC. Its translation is CASSVSGVPGETQYF.

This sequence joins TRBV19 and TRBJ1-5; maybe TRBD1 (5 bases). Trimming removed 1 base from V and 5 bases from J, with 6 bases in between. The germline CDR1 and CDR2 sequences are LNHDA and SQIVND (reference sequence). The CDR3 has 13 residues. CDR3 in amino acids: CASSIGGDQPQHF. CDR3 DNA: TGTGCCAGTAGTATAGGGGGGGATCAGCCCCAGCATTTT.

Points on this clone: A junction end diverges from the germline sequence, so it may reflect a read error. The CDR3 is CASKAGGSHEQCF. CDR3 DNA: TGTGCCAGCAAGGCAGGGGGCTCCCACGAGCAGTGCTTC. The rearrangement uses TRBV5-4 and TRBJ2-7, with 8 bases identical to TRBD1. Germline V gene lookup returns CDR1 SGHNT and CDR2 YYREEE (reference sequence). This CDR3 is 13 amino acids long.

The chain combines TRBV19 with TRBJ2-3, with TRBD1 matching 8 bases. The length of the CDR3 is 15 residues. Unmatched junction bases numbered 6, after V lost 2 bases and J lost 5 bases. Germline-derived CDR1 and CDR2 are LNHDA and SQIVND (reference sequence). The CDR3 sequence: CASSILRDRKDTQYF. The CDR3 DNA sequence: TGTGCCAGTAGTATACTCCGGGACAGGAAAGATACGCAGTATTTT.

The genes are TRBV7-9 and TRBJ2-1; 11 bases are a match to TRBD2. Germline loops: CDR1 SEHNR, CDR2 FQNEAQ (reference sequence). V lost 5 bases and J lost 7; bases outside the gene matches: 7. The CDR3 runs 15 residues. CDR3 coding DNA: TGTGCCAGCAGCGAAAGACTAGCGGGATGGAATGAGCAGTTCTTC. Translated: CASSERLAGWNEQFF.

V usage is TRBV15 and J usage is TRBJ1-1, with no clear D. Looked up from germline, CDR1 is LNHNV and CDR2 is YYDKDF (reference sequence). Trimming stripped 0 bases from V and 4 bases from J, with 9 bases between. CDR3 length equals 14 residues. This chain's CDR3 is CATSRDFERTEAFF. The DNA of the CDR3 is TGTGCCACCAGCAGAGATTTCGAGCGCACTGAAGCTTTCTTT. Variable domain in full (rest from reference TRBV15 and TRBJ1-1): DAMVIQNPRYQVTQFGKPVTLSCSQTLNHNVMYWYQQKSSQAPKLLFHYYDKDFNNEADTPDNFQSRRPNTSFCFLDIRSPGLGDTAMYLCATSRDFERTEAFFGQGTRLTVV.

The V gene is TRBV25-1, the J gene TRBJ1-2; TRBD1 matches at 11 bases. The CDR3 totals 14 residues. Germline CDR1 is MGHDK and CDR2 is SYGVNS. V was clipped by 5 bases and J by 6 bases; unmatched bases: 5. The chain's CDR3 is CASSYGTGGNGYTF. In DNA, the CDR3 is TGTGCCAGCAGTTATGGGACAGGGGGGAATGGCTACACCTTC.

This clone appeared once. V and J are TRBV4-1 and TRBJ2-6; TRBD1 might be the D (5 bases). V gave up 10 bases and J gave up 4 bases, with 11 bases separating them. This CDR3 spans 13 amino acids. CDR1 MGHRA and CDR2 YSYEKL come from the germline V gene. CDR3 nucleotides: TGCGCCACAGGGCCCCCCGGGGCCAACGTCCTGACTTTC. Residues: CATGPPGANVLTF.

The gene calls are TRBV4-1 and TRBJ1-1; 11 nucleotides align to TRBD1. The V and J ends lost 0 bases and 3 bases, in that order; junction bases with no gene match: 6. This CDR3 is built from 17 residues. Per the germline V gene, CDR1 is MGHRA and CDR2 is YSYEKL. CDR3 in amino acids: CASSQDADRGQDTEAFF. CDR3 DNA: TGCGCCAGCAGCCAAGATGCGGACAGGGGGCAGGACACTGAAGCTTTCTTT.